The next 18 T cell receptor beta chains were all read from a single sample in a study of T cells in Graves' hyperthyroidism and ophthalmopathy. There were TCR beta CDR3 regions amplified from RNA transcripts. RT-PCR in the first round (using the HTBI primer set) targeted the TCR CDR3. TCRdb reprocessed the multiplex PCR reads with MiXCR, giving one entry per CDR3 protein. The table includes 250,000 or so distinct CDR3 sequences, 12% to 15% detected once. Source material: blood. The receptors originated from a woman aged 50 to 60 with Graves' hyperthyroidism that later progressed to Graves' ophthalmopathy.

This clonotype was counted ten times or more. The chain recombines TRBV29-1 with TRBJ1-1; TRBD1 aligns across 7 bases. Looked up from germline, CDR1 is SQVTM and CDR2 is ANQGSEA. CDR3 length: 12 amino acids. V dropped 4 bases and J dropped 5; count of bases not matched to a gene: 4. The CDR3: CSVGQGGTEAFF. Written as DNA, the CDR3 is TGCAGCGTTGGACAGGGTGGGACTGAAGCTTTCTTT.

This clonotype was counted many times. The J gene is TRBJ2-1, the V gene TRBV11-2; 7 positions agree with TRBD1. The CDR3 loop spans 15 amino acids. The germline V gene encodes CDR1 SGHAT and CDR2 FQNNGV. V shed 7 bases, J shed 4 bases, and the junction held 10 bases outside the gene matches. The CDR3 here is CASTMNRGEYNEQFF. DNA for the CDR3: TGTGCCAGCACCATGAACAGGGGAGAATACAATGAGCAGTTCTTC.

This clonotype was counted between two and nine times. The chain links TRBV19 to TRBJ2-6; TRBD1 matches at 10 bases. V gave up 7 bases and J gave up 0 bases; unmatched junction bases: 3. The CDR3 consists of 16 residues. Germline assignment: CDR1 LNHDA and CDR2 SQIVND (reference sequence). The CDR3 here is CASTRQGASGANVLTF. In DNA form, the CDR3 reads TGTGCCAGTACCCGACAGGGGGCCTCTGGGGCCAACGTCCTGACTTTC.

This clonotype was observed many times. The junction and the germline gene differ at one end; a read error may be behind it. The V gene is TRBV7-7, the J gene TRBJ2-3; possible D gene TRBD2, 6 bases. Germline V gives CDR1 SSHAT, CDR2 FNYEAQ (reference sequence). The CDR3 totals 14 residues. This CDR3 reads CASSPDIGGKAQYF. The CDR3 DNA follows: TGTGCTAGCAGCCCTGACATTGGCGGGAAGGCGCAGTATTTT.

V gene TRBV6-1 combines with J gene TRBJ1-4; no firm D call. The CDR3 runs 15 residues. Germline assignment: CDR1 MNHNS and CDR2 SASEGT. V was pared by 6 bases and J by 0 bases, with 11 bases between. The CDR3 sequence is CASSTNSATNEKLFF. The CDR3 DNA reads TGTGCCAGCAGCACAAATTCCGCAACTAATGAAAAACTGTTTTTT.

The J gene is TRBJ1-5, the V gene TRBV13; 9 bases are shared with TRBD1. V dropped 2 bases and J dropped 2; count of bases not matched to a gene: 7. This CDR3 has 17 amino acids. The germline CDR1 and CDR2 sequences are PRHDT and FYEKMQ (reference sequence). The CDR3 DNA follows: TGTGCCAGCAGCTTACGGCTGAGACAGGGGGGCAATCAGCCCCAGCATTTT. Its protein product is CASSLRLRQGGNQPQHF.

This clonotype was detected ten times or more. The chain employs TRBV27 and TRBJ2-1; D is uncertain. V was clipped by 3 bases and J by 9 bases, with 6 bases between them. Germline V lookup: CDR1 MNHEY, CDR2 SMNVEV (reference sequence). The CDR3 contains 11 residues. CDR3 residues: CASSLSGEQFF. As DNA, the CDR3 is TGTGCCAGCAGTTTGTCCGGTGAGCAGTTCTTC.

In this sample, this clonotype turned up many times. The genes are TRBV5-1 and TRBJ2-1; 12 bases fit TRBD2. Trimming took 4 bases from V and 7 from J; bases not matched to a gene: 6. In germline, CDR1 is SGHRS, CDR2 YFSETQ. The CDR3 sequence is 15 residues long. In DNA, the CDR3 is TGCGCCAGCAGCCCTAGCGGGAGGGCCAGAAATGAGCAGTTCTTC. As protein: CASSPSGRARNEQFF.

V gene TRBV7-9 combines with J gene TRBJ1-4; D is possibly TRBD1 (5 bases). Trimming removed 5 bases from V and 0 bases from J, with 16 bases in between. The CDR3 is 17 residues long. Germline CDR1 SEHNR, CDR2 FQNEAQ (reference sequence). The CDR3 region has the DNA TGTGCCAGCAGCGTCGGCCAGGGAAGGGCAACTAATGAAAAACTGTTTTTT. The encoded protein is CASSVGQGRATNEKLFF.

This rearrangement joins TRBV27 to TRBJ1-1, with TRBD1 matching over 7 bases. V lost 5 bases, J lost 7 bases, and 7 bases stayed unmatched. Germline assignment: CDR1 MNHEY and CDR2 SMNVEV (reference sequence). The CDR3 loop spans 13 amino acids. CDR3 DNA sequence: TGTGCCAGCAGTCCTGGGACAGAGGTTGAAGCTTTCTTT. It translates to CASSPGTEVEAFF.

This clonotype appeared a few times. The chain is built from TRBV4-1 and TRBJ2-5, with unresolved D. Germline V CDR1 and CDR2: MGHRA, YSYEKL. The CDR3 contains 14 residues. Between the trimmed V and J ends, which lost 1 base and 4 bases, there was a span of 10 bases. CDR3 nucleotide sequence: TGCGCCAGCAGCCAAGCTCCGTGGACAGAGACCCAGTACTTC. This codes for CASSQAPWTETQYF.

Many counts were recorded for this clonotype. The chain has TRBV6-1 and TRBJ2-1, with D maybe TRBD2 (5 bases). The V gene lost 5 bases and the J gene lost 6 bases, with 11 bases spanning the gap. Germline assignment: CDR1 MNHNS and CDR2 SASEGT. This CDR3 spans 13 amino acids. The CDR3 sequence is CASSYRGTNEQFF. The CDR3 DNA follows: TGTGCCAGCAGTTATCGGGGTACCAATGAGCAGTTCTTC.

This clonotype was found many times. The chain is built from TRBV27 and TRBJ2-1; 7 nucleotides line up with TRBD2. V was pared by 3 bases and J by 7 bases, with 12 bases of the junction left unmatched. Looked up from germline, CDR1 is MNHEY and CDR2 is SMNVEV (reference sequence). The CDR3 runs 16 residues. In DNA form, the CDR3 reads TGTGCCAGCAGTTTCCTGGGCGCGGGAGTGAGAAATGAGCAGTTCTTC. It yields the protein CASSFLGAGVRNEQFF.

In this sample, this clonotype turned up many times. This sequence joins TRBV6-1 and TRBJ2-1; D gene unclear. The CDR3 consists of 13 residues. Germline CDR1 and CDR2: MNHNS and SASEGT. Deletions cut 5 bases from V and 3 bases from J, with 8 bases between. CDR3 DNA: TGTGCCAGCAGTCTTTTGGTCTACAATGAGCAGTTCTTC. Its protein is CASSLLVYNEQFF.

In its sample, this clonotype was seen many times. This chain links TRBV9 with TRBJ2-1, with no clear D. The CDR3 length is 14 residues. Germline CDR1 and CDR2: SGDLS and YYNGEE. Between the trimmed V and J ends, which lost 1 base and 3 bases, there was a span of 8 bases. CDR3 region: CASSVTWVYNEQFF. The CDR3 bases are TGTGCCAGCAGCGTAACGTGGGTCTACAATGAGCAGTTCTTC.

Worth noting for this clonotype: A junction boundary mismatches the germline segment, possibly from a read error. The chain couples TRBV7-2 to TRBJ2-2; 9 nucleotides line up with TRBD2. This CDR3 contains 17 residues. Germline-derived CDR1 and CDR2 are SGHTA and FQGNSA. This CDR3 is CASREGLAGSNAGELFF. The CDR3 DNA reads as TGTGCCAGCAGGGAGGGGCTAGCGGGATCGAACGCCGGGGAGCTGTTTTTT. The full variable domain, rest sourced from reference TRBV7-2 and TRBJ2-2, is GAGVSQSPSNKVTEKGKDVELRCDPISGHTALYWYRQSLGQGLEFLIYFQGNSAPDKSGLPSDRFSAERTGGSVSTLTIQRTQQEDSAVYLCASREGLAGSNAGELFFGEGSRLTVL.

At least ten counts were recorded for this clonotype. The chain joins TRBV28 to TRBJ2-2; D is possibly TRBD1 (6 bases). In germline, CDR1 is MDHEN, CDR2 SYDVKM. CDR3 length: 15 amino acids. Trimming removed 6 bases from V and 1 base from J, with 12 bases in between. For the CDR3, the DNA is TGTGCCAGCAGCCATAGGACAGAGAACACCGGGGAGCTGTTTTTT. It translates to CASSHRTENTGELFF.

In regard to this clonotype: A much larger clone lies one base from this, so it may be a read error. The chain has TRBV5-1 and TRBJ1-1; TRBD1 is a possible D gene (6 bases). Germline V gene data show CDR1 as SGHRS and CDR2 as YFSETQ. V was trimmed by 0 bases and J by 7 bases, leaving 16 bases between them. The CDR3 has 15 residues. The CDR3 nucleotides read TGCGCCAGCAGCTTGGAGGCAGGGGTATATATTGAAGCTTTCTTT. Translated, it gives CASSLEAGVYIEAFF. Based on the CDR3 plus reference TRBV5-1 and TRBJ1-1, the full variable domain is KAGVTQTPRYLIKTRGQQVTLSCSPISGHRSVSWYQQTPGQGLQFLFEYFSETQRNKGNFPGRFSGRQFSNSRSEMNVSTLELGDSALYLCASSLEAGVYIEAFFGQGTRLTVV.